The present entry profiles one TCR beta chain with its context. Here immunoSEQ multiplex PCR was the method, and the copy in TCRdb shows in-frame clones only, minus some. The sample consists of a few hundred thousand clones, approximately 91% of them appearing once. The CDR3 is 17 residues long. Germline trimming cut 0 bases from V and 4 bases from J; bases unmatched to any gene: 9. Germline V gives CDR1 MNHEY, CDR2 SMNVEV (reference sequence). These data originate in a study of blood T cell repertoires in COVID-19. Study at large: The United States, Italy and Spain provided the acute and convalescent COVID-19 samples.

During the 2 weeks before they entered the study, exposed participants had met someone with a PCR-confirmed or clinician-diagnosed COVID-19 case. The chain combines TRBV27 with TRBJ2-7; TRBD2 agrees at 10 bases. The TCR sequence derives from a woman between 40 and 55 years old who had been exposed to COVID-19. Sequenced: PBMCs or T cells enriched from blood (not recorded which). Here the CDR3 reads CASSLSGGGLAVYEQYF. For the CDR3, the DNA is TGTGCCAGCAGTTTATCAGGCGGTGGACTAGCGGTTTACGAGCAGTACTTC.